Listed below are T cell receptor beta chains from one sample, sequenced in a study of CXCR3-negative and CXCR3-positive naive CD8 T cells. Reprocessing the 5' RACE reads, TCRdb reports a single entry for every CDR3 protein and omits DNA. The sample features about 6,700 distinct CDR3 sequences, with more than 1.1% in its top ten. Sequences were obtained from naive CXCR3- CD8+ T cells from blood. The receptors were sampled from a human donor in good health. Some clones in this sample may be carry-over from other donors' samples. Both conserved end residues are part of each CDR3. Fields, in order: V gene, J gene, clone size, CDR3 protein. Clone size is stated in some rows and not others, as once, few, many or a class when expanded.

TRBV7-9	TRBJ2-5	medium-sized	CASSSSEGGGGVFQETQYF
TRBV7-3	TRBJ2-1	.	CASSRASGRDNEQFF
TRBV10-3	TRBJ2-1	medium-sized	CATTAESSYNEQFF
TRBV18	TRBJ2-1	medium-sized	CASSPPQGSSYNEQFF
TRBV29-1	TRBJ2-1	medium-sized	CSVEAERNDYNEQFF
TRBV5-1	TRBJ2-7	.	CASSLGTGTYQQYF
TRBV6-6	TRBJ2-3	medium-sized	CASSPPGEGDTQYF
TRBV7-6	TRBJ2-5	.	CASRGTEETQYF
TRBV5-1	TRBJ1-2	medium-sized	CASSPGGYGANGYTF
TRBV28	TRBJ2-7	.	CASSPTRDRVYYEQYF
TRBV4-1	TRBJ1-2	.	CASTTTGTGSDGYTF
TRBV11-2	TRBJ2-1	medium-sized	CASSPQSYRPSYNEQFF
TRBV5-1	TRBJ2-7	medium-sized	CASSNGQGAYEQYF
TRBV29-1	TRBJ2-7	.	CSVNLAAYYEQYF
TRBV7-6	TRBJ2-5	.	CASSYLGETQYF
TRBV10-3	TRBJ2-5	medium-sized	CAISRQGTQMGTQYF
TRBV19	TRBJ2-7	medium-sized	CATSGTSGYEQYF
TRBV25-1	TRBJ2-5	.	CASSEGRKETQYF
TRBV7-3	TRBJ2-2	.	CASRPTENTGELFF
TRBV2	TRBJ1-1	.	CASSEEPPEAFF
TRBV7-6	TRBJ2-5	medium-sized	CASSSSTGGGKTQYF
TRBV3-1	TRBJ2-1	medium-sized	CASSEGDFRTEDEQFF
TRBV28	TRBJ2-7	.	CASSLFPSSGMRPYEQYF
TRBV29-1	TRBJ2-2	.	CSVTQREGGTGELFF
TRBV11-2	TRBJ2-5	.	CASSPTSAQETQYF
TRBV19	TRBJ2-1	.	CASSLTSKNEQFF
TRBV3-1	TRBJ1-1	.	CASSQVEDWGEAFF
TRBV7-6	TRBJ2-1	.	CASSLSTSQDYNEQFF
TRBV29-1	TRBJ2-2	medium-sized	CSVGLAEDTGELFF
TRBV7-6	TRBJ2-5	medium-sized	CASSSGQSVQETQYF
TRBV24-1	TRBJ2-3	.	CATSLGLAGDTQYF
TRBV29-1	TRBJ1-5	.	CSVDGLEGQPQHF
TRBV27	TRBJ2-1	medium-sized	CASSPASYNEQFF
TRBV7-6	TRBJ2-2	medium-sized	CASSGGGHTGELFF
TRBV28	TRBJ2-7	medium-sized	CASSSAGTGDEQYF
TRBV7-8	TRBJ1-2	.	CASSLALSGQPIYGYAF
TRBV7-2	TRBJ2-3	.	CASSLPTSGRGTDTQYF
TRBV20-1	TRBJ2-3	.	CSVERGNTDTQYF
TRBV6-2/TRBV6-3	TRBJ2-6	medium-sized	CASNSGANVLTF
TRBV29-1	TRBJ1-1	medium-sized	CSVESRPQSMNTEAFF
TRBV5-1	TRBJ2-5	medium-sized	CASSLGAGDLGLALETQYF